These T cell receptor beta chains were read from a single sample in a study of blood T cell repertoires in COVID-19. Assay used: immunoSEQ multiplex PCR; TCRdb lists only in-frame clones, some missing. The sample holds 110,000 or so clones; around 83% are singletons and the top ten take approximately 3.6%. Sequencing input: peripheral blood. Receptors were obtained from a man between 35 and 55 years old with acute or convalescent COVID-19. Each CDR3 is given with its conserved first and last residue. A D gene is named only where the DNA matches it firmly. Clone size appears in some rows only: once, few, many, or a class for an expanded clone.

TGTGCCAGCAGTAGGCTAGCGGGCTACAATGAGCAGTTCTTC,CASSRLAGYNEQFF,TRBJ2-1,once,TRBD2,TRBV3-1/TRBV3-2
TGCGCCAGCAGCCAAGCCAATGAAGCTTTCTTT,CASSQANEAFF,TRBJ1-1,-,-,TRBV4-1
TGTGCCAGCAGCCCCCGGGACAAACGCACAGATACGCAGTATTTT,CASSPRDKRTDTQYF,TRBJ2-3,-,-,TRBV2
TGTGCCAGCAGCAAAGGGTACCCGTCAGGGGCTCGGGGCTATAGCAATCAGCCCCAGCATTTT,CASSKGYPSGARGYSNQPQHF,TRBJ1-5,few,-,TRBV21-1
TGTGCCACCAGTGACTCCGGGACTGACCCCTGGGAGCAGTACTTC,CATSDSGTDPWEQYF,TRBJ2-7,-,-,TRBV24-1
TGTGCCTGGAGTGTACAGGGGTACACAGATACGCAGTATTTT,CAWSVQGYTDTQYF,TRBJ2-3,once,TRBD1,TRBV30
TGTGCCACCAGTGATCCGGGACAGGGGGCTTTCGGGGAGCTGTTTTTT,CATSDPGQGAFGELFF,TRBJ2-2,-,TRBD1,TRBV24-1
TGTGCCAGCAGCTCTACGGGGGGTCACACAGATACGCAGTATTTT,CASSSTGGHTDTQYF,TRBJ2-3,-,TRBD2,TRBV7-3
TGTGCCAGCAGCTTACAACGACACCCCATCTCTGGAAACACCATATATTTT,CASSLQRHPISGNTIYF,TRBJ1-3,-,-,TRBV7-9
TGTGCCAGCAGCCAAGGCCAAAGACAGGGCGTTAATGAAAAACTGTTTTTT,CASSQGQRQGVNEKLFF,TRBJ1-4,-,TRBD1,TRBV3-1/TRBV3-2
TGCGCCAGCAGTTCCGGGGTTGGGGAAAAACTGTTTTTT,CASSSGVGEKLFF,TRBJ1-4,-,-,TRBV5-1
TGTGCCTGGAGTGTCCCCGGGACAGCCTTTAATGAAAAACTGTTTTTT,CAWSVPGTAFNEKLFF,TRBJ1-4,once,TRBD1,TRBV30
TGTGCCAGTAGTGTAGGACTAGCGGGGTCCTGGGAGACCCAGTACTTC,CASSVGLAGSWETQYF,TRBJ2-5,-,TRBD2,TRBV19
TGTGCCACCAGTGATTTGGGGGGAGGAGAGACCCAGTACTTC,CATSDLGGGETQYF,TRBJ2-5,-,-,TRBV24-1
TGTGCCAGCAGCATGAGGAATAGGGAGACCCAGTACTTC,CASSMRNRETQYF,TRBJ2-5,-,-,TRBV5-4
TGTGCCAGCAGCCCGAGCGGGGGGGCAACAGATACGCAGTATTTT,CASSPSGGATDTQYF,TRBJ2-3,-,TRBD2,TRBV11-1
TGTGCCAGCAGCCCAGGATCACCAAATAGCAATCAGCCCCAGCATTTT,CASSPGSPNSNQPQHF,TRBJ1-5,-,-,TRBV7-8
TGTGCCAGCAGCCGCCGGGAGCTTAATTCACCCCTCCACTTT,CASSRRELNSPLHF,TRBJ1-6,-,-,TRBV3-1/TRBV3-2
TGTGCCAGTCGGGAGTCTGGGGCCAACGTCCTGACTTTC,CASRESGANVLTF,TRBJ2-6,-,-,TRBV6-5
TGCGCCAGCAGCTTGCTTAGCGGGACCACAGATACGCAGTATTTT,CASSLLSGTTDTQYF,TRBJ2-3,-,TRBD2,TRBV5-1
TGTGCCAGCAGTTCGACGGTGCGGGCTGGGGCCAACGTCCTGACTTTC,CASSSTVRAGANVLTF,TRBJ2-6,-,-,TRBV7-2
TGTGCCAGCAGCTCTGAAGCGGGGTACTCCTACGAGCAGTACTTC,CASSSEAGYSYEQYF,TRBJ2-7,-,TRBD2,TRBV7-2
TGTGCCAGCAGCCCTGCCTCGGGGGGGGGTCACTTCGAGCAGTACTTC,CASSPASGGGHFEQYF,TRBJ2-7,once,TRBD2,TRBV7-2
TGTGCCAGCAGCTTGGGGGGCGGCACTGAAGCTTTCTTT,CASSLGGGTEAFF,TRBJ1-1,-,-,TRBV5-6
TGTGCCAGCAGCCGTTTCAGGGGCGAGGGGTCCTACGAGCAGTACTTC,CASSRFRGEGSYEQYF,TRBJ2-7,once,-,TRBV27
TGCGCCAGCAGCTTGGGACTAGCGGGGGCATCAAGTATAGCCAAAAACATTCAGTACTTC,CASSLGLAGASSIAKNIQYF,TRBJ2-4,-,TRBD2,TRBV5-1
TGTGCCAGCAGCTCAGGAGGACTAGCGGGTATTTTCGGATACGAGCAGTACTTC,CASSSGGLAGIFGYEQYF,TRBJ2-7,-,TRBD2,TRBV7-8
TGTGCCAGCAGCTTAGATCTTAGCGAAGAGACCCAGTACTTC,CASSLDLSEETQYF,TRBJ2-5,-,-,TRBV7-2
TGTGCCAGCAGCCCGGATAAGGTGGCGGGGGTTATTGGGGCGCAGTATTTT,CASSPDKVAGVIGAQYF,TRBJ2-3,-,TRBD2,TRBV27
TGTGCCAGCAGCCGTCTCCCCACAGGGGGCGGTGGAAACACCATATATTTT,CASSRLPTGGGGNTIYF,TRBJ1-3,-,TRBD1,TRBV3-1/TRBV3-2
TGCGCCAGCAGCCCCCTATTTGGGGGGAACCACTATGGCTACACCTTC,CASSPLFGGNHYGYTF,TRBJ1-2,-,-,TRBV4-1
TGTGCCAGCAGCGACCCGCGGACAGGGCCTAATACGAACACCGGGGAGCTGTTTTTT,CASSDPRTGPNTNTGELFF,TRBJ2-2,-,TRBD1,TRBV7-6
TGTGCCAGCAGCTCCGGGACAGTGATAAGAGAAAAACTGTTTTTT,CASSSGTVIREKLFF,TRBJ1-4,-,TRBD1,TRBV5-6
TGTGCCAGCAGTGACCCCCGGGACTACAATTCCTACGAGCAGTACTTC,CASSDPRDYNSYEQYF,TRBJ2-7,-,TRBD2,TRBV2
TGTGCCAGCAGTGACAGGGAGCAAAATGAGCAGTTCTTC,CASSDREQNEQFF,TRBJ2-1,few,-,TRBV6-4
TGCGCCAGCAGCTACGGGAACTACAATGAGCAGTTCTTC,CASSYGNYNEQFF,TRBJ2-1,-,-,TRBV5-1
TGCAGCGCGAAACTAGCGCTAGAGACCCAGTACTTC,CSAKLALETQYF,TRBJ2-5,-,TRBD2,TRBV29-1
TGCAGTGCTAGTCGACAGTCGAACACAGATACGCAGTATTTT,CSASRQSNTDTQYF,TRBJ2-3,-,-,TRBV20-1
TGTGCCTGGAGTGTAGGGGGGGGCACAGATACGCAGTATTTT,CAWSVGGGTDTQYF,TRBJ2-3,-,-,TRBV30
TGTGCCAGCAGCCCCGAGGCAGGGATGAATGGCTATGAGCAGTTCTTC,CASSPEAGMNGYEQFF,TRBJ2-1,once,-,TRBV7-2
TGTGCCAGCAGCCTTAGCTCAAGCTCCTACAATGAGCAGTTCTTC,CASSLSSSSYNEQFF,TRBJ2-1,-,-,TRBV3-1/TRBV3-2
TGTGCCAGCAGCCTTGCAGGGGACACTGAAGCTTTCTTT,CASSLAGDTEAFF,TRBJ1-1,-,-,TRBV7-3
TGCAGCGTTGGGCTTAGGGACAGGGGAGTGAGCAATCAGCCCCAGCATTTT,CSVGLRDRGVSNQPQHF,TRBJ1-5,-,TRBD1,TRBV29-1
TGTGCCAGCAGTTTATCGGGGGAGAACACCGGGGAGCTGTTTTTT,CASSLSGENTGELFF,TRBJ2-2,-,-,TRBV6-5
TGTGCCAGCACCTGGACTAGCGGGGGGGAGACCCAGTACTTC,CASTWTSGGETQYF,TRBJ2-5,-,TRBD2,TRBV2
TGCGCCAGCAGCTCAGGGGTTACTGCTGTTTATGGCTACACCTTC,CASSSGVTAVYGYTF,TRBJ1-2,-,-,TRBV4-1
TGTGCCAGCTCTAGATCGGCGGGGTACCCTGAAGCTTTCTTT,CASSRSAGYPEAFF,TRBJ1-1,-,-,TRBV6-5
TGTGCCAGCAGCTTATGGGGACAGGGGAGGTCTGGGGCCAACGTCCTGACTTTC,CASSLWGQGRSGANVLTF,TRBJ2-6,-,TRBD1,TRBV13
TGTGCCAGCAGCCCAGCACCGACTAGTCCTGCAGATACGCAGTATTTT,CASSPAPTSPADTQYF,TRBJ2-3,-,-,TRBV5-6
TGCGCCAGCAGTTCCCAGGGGAACACTGAAGCTTTCTTT,CASSSQGNTEAFF,TRBJ1-1,-,-,TRBV10-2
TGTGCCAGCAGCGCGGGGGACAGGGGATATAATTCACCCCTCCACTTT,CASSAGDRGYNSPLHF,TRBJ1-6,-,TRBD1,TRBV9
TGTGCCACCAGTGGCAACGGGGAGACCCAGTACTTC,CATSGNGETQYF,TRBJ2-5,-,-,TRBV24-1